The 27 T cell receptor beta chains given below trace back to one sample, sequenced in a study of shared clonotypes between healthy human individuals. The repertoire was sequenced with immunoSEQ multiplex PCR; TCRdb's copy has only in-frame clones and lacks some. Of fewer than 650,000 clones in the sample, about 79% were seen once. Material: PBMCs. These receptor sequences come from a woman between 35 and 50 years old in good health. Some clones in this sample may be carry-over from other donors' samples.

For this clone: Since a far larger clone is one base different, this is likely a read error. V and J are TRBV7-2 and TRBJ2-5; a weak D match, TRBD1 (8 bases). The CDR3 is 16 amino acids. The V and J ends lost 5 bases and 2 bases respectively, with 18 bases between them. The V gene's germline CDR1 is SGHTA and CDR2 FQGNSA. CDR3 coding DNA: TGTGCCAGCAGCACCACAGGGGGGGGGCCTCAAGAGACCCAGTACTTC. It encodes CASSTTGGGPQETQYF.

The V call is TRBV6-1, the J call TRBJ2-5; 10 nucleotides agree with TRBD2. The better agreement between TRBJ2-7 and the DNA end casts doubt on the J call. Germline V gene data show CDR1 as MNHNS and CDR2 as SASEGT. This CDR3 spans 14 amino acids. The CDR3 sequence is CASRWTSGSYEQYF. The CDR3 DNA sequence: TGTGCCAGCAGGTGGACTAGCGGCTCCTACGAGCAGTACTTC.

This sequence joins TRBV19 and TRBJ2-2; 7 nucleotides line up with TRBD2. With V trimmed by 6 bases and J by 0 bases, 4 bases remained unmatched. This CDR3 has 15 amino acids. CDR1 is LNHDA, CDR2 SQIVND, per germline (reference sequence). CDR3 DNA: TGTGCCAGTAGGAAGGGACTATCGAACACCGGGGAGCTGTTTTTT. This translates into CASRKGLSNTGELFF. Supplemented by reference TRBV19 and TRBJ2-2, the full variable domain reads DGGITQSPKYLFRKEGQNVTLSCEQNLNHDAMYWYRQDPGQGLRLIYYSQIVNDFQKGDIAEGYSVSREKKESFPLTVTSAQKNPTAFYLCASRKGLSNTGELFFGEGSRLTVL.

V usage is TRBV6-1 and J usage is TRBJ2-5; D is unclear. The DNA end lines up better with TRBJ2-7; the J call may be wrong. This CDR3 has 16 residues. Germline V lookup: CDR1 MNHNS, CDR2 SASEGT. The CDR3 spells CASSEASLSSSYEQYF. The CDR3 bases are TGTGCCAGCAGTGAAGCCTCTCTATCCTCCTCATACGAGCAGTACTTC.

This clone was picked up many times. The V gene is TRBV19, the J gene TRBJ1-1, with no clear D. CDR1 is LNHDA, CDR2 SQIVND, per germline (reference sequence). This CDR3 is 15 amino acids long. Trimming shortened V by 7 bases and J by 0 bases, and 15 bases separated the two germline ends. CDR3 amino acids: CASNPTWLMNTEAFF. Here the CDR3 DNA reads TGTGCCAGTAACCCCACCTGGCTCATGAACACTGAAGCTTTCTTT.

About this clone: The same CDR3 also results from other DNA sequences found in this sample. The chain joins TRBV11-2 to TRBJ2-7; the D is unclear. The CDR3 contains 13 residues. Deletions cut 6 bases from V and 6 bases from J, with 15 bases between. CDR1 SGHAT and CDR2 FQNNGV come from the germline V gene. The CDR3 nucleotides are TGTGCCAGCAGTTTTGGAAGATGGGGCGAGCAGTACTTC. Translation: CASSFGRWGEQYF.

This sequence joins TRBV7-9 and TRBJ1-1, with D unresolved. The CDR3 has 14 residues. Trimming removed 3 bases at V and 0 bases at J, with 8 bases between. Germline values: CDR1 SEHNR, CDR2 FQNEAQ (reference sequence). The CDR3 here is CASSFVDVNTEAFF. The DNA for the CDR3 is TGTGCCAGCAGCTTCGTGGACGTGAACACTGAAGCTTTCTTT.

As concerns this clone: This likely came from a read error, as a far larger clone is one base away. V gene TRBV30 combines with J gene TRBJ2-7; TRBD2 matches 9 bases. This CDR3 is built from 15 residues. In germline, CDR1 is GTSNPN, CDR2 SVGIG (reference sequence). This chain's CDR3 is CAWSVRREGFYERYF. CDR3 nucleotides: TGTGCCTGGAGTGTACGGCGGGAGGGCTTCTACGAGCGGTACTTC.

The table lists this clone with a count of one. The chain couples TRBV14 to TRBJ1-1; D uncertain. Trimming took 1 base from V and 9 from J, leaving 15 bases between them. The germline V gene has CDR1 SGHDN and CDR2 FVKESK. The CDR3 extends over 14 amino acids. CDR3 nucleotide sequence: TGTGCCAGCAGCCAAGTTCGGAACTTCGTGCAAGCTTTCTTT. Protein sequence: CASSQVRNFVQAFF.

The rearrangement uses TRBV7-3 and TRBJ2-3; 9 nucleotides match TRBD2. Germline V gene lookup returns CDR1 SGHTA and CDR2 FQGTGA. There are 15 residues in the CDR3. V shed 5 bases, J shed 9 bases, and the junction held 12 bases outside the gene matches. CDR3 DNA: TGTGCCAGCAGCGATAGCGGGAGCGACCGAGCGACGCAGTATTTT. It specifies CASSDSGSDRATQYF.

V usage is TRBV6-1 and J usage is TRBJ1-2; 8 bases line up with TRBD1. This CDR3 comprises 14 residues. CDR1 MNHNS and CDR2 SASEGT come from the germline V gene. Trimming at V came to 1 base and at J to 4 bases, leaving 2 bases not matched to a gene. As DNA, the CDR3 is TGTGCCAGCAGTGAAGGACAGGGGATCTATGGCTACACCTTC. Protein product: CASSEGQGIYGYTF.

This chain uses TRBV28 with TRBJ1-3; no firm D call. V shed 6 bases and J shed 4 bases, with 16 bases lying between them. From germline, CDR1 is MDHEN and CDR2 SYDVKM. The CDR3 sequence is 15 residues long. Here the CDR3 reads CASSPPSRSGNTIYF. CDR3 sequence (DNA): TGTGCCAGCAGCCCCCCCTCCAGGTCAGGAAACACCATATATTTT.

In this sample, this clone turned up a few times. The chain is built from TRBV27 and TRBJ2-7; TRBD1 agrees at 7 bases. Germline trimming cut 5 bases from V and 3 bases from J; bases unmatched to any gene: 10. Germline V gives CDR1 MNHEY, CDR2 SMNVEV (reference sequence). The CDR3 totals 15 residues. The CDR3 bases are TGTGCCAGCAGTGCCCCCGACAGGGTTGGCTACGAGCAGTACTTC. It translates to CASSAPDRVGYEQYF.

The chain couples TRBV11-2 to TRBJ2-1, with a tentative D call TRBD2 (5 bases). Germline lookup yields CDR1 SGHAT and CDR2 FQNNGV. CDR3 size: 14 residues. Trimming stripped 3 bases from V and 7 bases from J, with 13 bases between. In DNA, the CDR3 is TGTGCCAGCAGCTTTATCGCGGGTTTGAATGAGCAGTTCTTC. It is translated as CASSFIAGLNEQFF.

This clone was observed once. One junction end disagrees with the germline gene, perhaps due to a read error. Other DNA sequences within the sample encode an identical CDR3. In DNA form, the CDR3 reads TGTGCCAGCAGCCTAACTGGGGGTTACAATGAGCAGTTCTTC. This sequence encodes CASSLTGGYNEQFF. The J gene is TRBJ2-1, the V gene TRBV7-3; the D gene could be TRBD1 or TRBD2 (5 bases each). The CDR3 runs 14 residues. The germline V gene encodes CDR1 SGHTA and CDR2 FQGTGA.

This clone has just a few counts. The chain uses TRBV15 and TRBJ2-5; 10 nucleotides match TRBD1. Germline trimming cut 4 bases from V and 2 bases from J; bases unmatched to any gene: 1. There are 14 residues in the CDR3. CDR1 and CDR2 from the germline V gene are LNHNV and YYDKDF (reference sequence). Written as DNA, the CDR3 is TGTGCCACCAGCACGGACAGGGGGCAAGAGACCCAGTACTTC. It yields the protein CATSTDRGQETQYF. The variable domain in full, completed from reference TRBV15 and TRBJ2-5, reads DAMVIQNPRYQVTQFGKPVTLSCSQTLNHNVMYWYQQKSSQAPKLLFHYYDKDFNNEADTPDNFQSRRPNTSFCFLDIRSPGLGDTAMYLCATSTDRGQETQYFGPGTRLLVL.

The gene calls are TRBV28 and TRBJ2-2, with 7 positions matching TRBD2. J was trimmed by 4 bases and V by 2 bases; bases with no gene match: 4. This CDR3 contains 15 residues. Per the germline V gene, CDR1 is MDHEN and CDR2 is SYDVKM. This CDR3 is CASSLGGSRTGELFF. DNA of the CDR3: TGTGCCAGCAGTTTAGGCGGGAGTCGCACCGGGGAGCTGTTTTTT.

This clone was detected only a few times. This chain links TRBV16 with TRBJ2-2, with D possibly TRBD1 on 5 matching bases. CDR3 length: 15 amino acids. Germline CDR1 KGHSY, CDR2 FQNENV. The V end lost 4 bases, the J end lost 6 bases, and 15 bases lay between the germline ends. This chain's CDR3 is CASSRSGQISGELFF. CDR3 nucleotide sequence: TGTGCCAGCAGCCGATCAGGGCAAATCTCCGGGGAGCTGTTTTTT. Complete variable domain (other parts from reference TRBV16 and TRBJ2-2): GEEVAQTPKHLVRGEGQKAKLYCAPIKGHSYVFWYQQVLKNEFKFLISFQNENVFDETGMPKERFSAKCLPNSPCSLEIQATKLEDSAVYFCASSRSGQISGELFFGEGSRLTVL.

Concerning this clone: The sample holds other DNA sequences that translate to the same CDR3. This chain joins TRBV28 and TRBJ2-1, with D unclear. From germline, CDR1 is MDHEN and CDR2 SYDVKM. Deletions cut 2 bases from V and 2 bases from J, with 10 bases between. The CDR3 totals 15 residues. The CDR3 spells CASSLRLGTYNEQFF. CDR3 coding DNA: TGTGCCAGCAGTTTAAGGTTAGGCACCTACAATGAGCAGTTCTTC.

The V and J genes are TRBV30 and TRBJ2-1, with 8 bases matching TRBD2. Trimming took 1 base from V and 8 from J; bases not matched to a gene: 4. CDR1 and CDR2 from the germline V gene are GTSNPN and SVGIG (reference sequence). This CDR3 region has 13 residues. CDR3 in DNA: TGTGCCTGGAGTGCGGGAGGGGTACATGAGCAGTTCTTC. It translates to CAWSAGGVHEQFF. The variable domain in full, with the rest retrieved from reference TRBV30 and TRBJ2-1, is SQTIHQWPATLVQPVGSPLSLECTVEGTSNPNLYWYRQAAGRGLQLLFYSVGIGQISSEVPQNLSASRPQDRQFILSSKKLLLSDSGFYLCAWSAGGVHEQFFGPGTRLTVL.

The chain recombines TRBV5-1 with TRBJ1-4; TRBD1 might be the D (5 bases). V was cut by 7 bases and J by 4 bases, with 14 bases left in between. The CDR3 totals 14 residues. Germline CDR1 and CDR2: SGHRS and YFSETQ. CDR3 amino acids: CASGPVGVNEKLFF. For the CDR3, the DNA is TGCGCCAGCGGACCGGTGGGGGTTAATGAAAAACTGTTTTTT. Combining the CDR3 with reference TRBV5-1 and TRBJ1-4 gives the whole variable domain KAGVTQTPRYLIKTRGQQVTLSCSPISGHRSVSWYQQTPGQGLQFLFEYFSETQRNKGNFPGRFSGRQFSNSRSEMNVSTLELGDSALYLCASGPVGVNEKLFFGSGTQLSVL.

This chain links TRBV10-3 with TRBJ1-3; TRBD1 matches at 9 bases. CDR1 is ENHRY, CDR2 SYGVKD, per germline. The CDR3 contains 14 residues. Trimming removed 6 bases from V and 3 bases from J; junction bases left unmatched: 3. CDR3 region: CAIRGQGGGNTIYF. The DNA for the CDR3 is TGTGCCATCAGGGGACAGGGCGGTGGAAACACCATATATTTT.

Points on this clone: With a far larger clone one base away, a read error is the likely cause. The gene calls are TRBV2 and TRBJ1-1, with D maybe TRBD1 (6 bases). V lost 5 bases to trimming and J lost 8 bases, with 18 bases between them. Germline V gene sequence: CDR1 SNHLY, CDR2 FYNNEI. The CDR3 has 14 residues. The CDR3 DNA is TGTGCCAGCAGTAAAGGAACAGGGAGTAGGGAAGCTTTCTTT. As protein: CASSKGTGSREAFF. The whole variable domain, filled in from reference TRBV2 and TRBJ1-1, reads EPEVTQTPSHQVTQMGQEVILRCVPISNHLYFYWYRQILGQKVEFLVSFYNNEISEKSEIFDDQFSVERPDGSNFTLKIRSTKLEDSAMYFCASSKGTGSREAFFGQGTRLTVV.

The CDR3 spells CASSSHRKAGGFEQYF. The CDR3 region has the DNA TGTGCCAGCAGTTCTCACAGGAAGGCGGGAGGATTCGAGCAGTACTTC. The chain couples TRBV28 to TRBJ2-5, with TRBD2 identical over 8 bases. The J call may be mistaken, given a closer DNA end match to TRBJ2-7. The CDR3 has 16 amino acids. The germline CDR1 and CDR2 sequences are MDHEN and SYDVKM.

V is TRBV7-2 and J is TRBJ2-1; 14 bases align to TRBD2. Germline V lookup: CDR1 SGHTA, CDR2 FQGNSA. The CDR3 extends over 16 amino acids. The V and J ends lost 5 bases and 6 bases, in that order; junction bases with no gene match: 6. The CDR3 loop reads CASSPGLAGGRNEQFF. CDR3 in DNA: TGTGCCAGCAGCCCCGGACTAGCGGGAGGCCGCAATGAGCAGTTCTTC.

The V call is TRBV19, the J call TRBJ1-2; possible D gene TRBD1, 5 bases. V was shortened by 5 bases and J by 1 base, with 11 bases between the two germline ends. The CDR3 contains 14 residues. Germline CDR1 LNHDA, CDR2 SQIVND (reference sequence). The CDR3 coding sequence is TGTGCCAGTAGTCCCCAGACAGATAACTATGGCTACACCTTC. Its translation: CASSPQTDNYGYTF.

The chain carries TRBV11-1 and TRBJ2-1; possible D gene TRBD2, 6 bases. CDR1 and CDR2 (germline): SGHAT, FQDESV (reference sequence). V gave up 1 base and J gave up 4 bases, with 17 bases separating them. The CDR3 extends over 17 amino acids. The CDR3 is CASSLVLATTGYNEQFF. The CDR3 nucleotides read TGTGCCAGCAGCTTAGTCCTAGCGACTACGGGATACAATGAGCAGTTCTTC.